This entry lists 14 T cell receptor beta chains sequenced from one sample in a study of shared clonotypes between healthy human individuals. Repertoires were generated with immunoSEQ multiplex PCR, while TCRdb's copy carries only in-frame clones and drops some. The table lists some 2.1 million clones, around 95% of them singletons. The naive CD8 subset, CD45RO-negative cells positively selected for CCR7, excluded terminally differentiated effector memory CD45RA+ cells. The material sequenced was naive CD8+ T cells from PBMCs. These receptors all come from a man between 18 and 29 years old in good health. Some clones in this sample may be carry-over from other donors' samples.

The chain joins TRBV7-9 to TRBJ2-5; a possible D gene is TRBD2 (5 bases). V lost 4 bases to trimming and J lost 0 bases, with 12 bases between them. Germline CDR1 SEHNR, CDR2 FQNEAQ (reference sequence). The CDR3 is made up of 15 amino acids. CDR3 in amino acids: CASSSFREYQETQYF. The DNA for the CDR3 is TGTGCCAGCAGCTCATTTAGGGAGTACCAAGAGACCCAGTACTTC.

DNA of the CDR3: TGTGCCAGCAGTCCTCTAGCGGGAGGGAATGATGAGCAGTTCTTC. This sequence encodes CASSPLAGGNDEQFF. V gene TRBV27 combines with J gene TRBJ2-1; 12 nucleotides match TRBD2. This CDR3 spans 15 amino acids. Germline loops: CDR1 MNHEY, CDR2 SMNVEV (reference sequence). The V and J ends lost 5 bases and 8 bases, in that order; junction bases with no gene match: 7.

V usage is TRBV2 and J usage is TRBJ2-5; no definite D call. The CDR3 runs 14 residues. CDR1 is SNHLY, CDR2 FYNNEI, per germline. Trimming took 10 bases from V and 0 from J, leaving 15 bases between them. The CDR3 loop reads CAKSPEPDQETQYF. DNA of the CDR3: TGTGCCAAGAGCCCGGAGCCCGACCAAGAGACCCAGTACTTC.

V and J are TRBV10-3 and TRBJ2-7, with D possibly being TRBD2 (6 bases). The ends were cut back, 10 bases at V and 0 bases at J, with 19 bases in the middle. Looked up from germline, CDR1 is ENHRY and CDR2 is SYGVKD. This CDR3 has 15 amino acids. CDR3 sequence reads: CASEEGQGSSYEQYF. In nucleotides, the CDR3 is TGTGCCAGTGAGGAGGGGCAGGGAAGCTCCTACGAGCAGTACTTC.

The rearrangement links TRBV11-2 to TRBJ2-7; D is perhaps TRBD2 (6 bases). The germline V and J ends were trimmed by 1 base and 2 bases, with 12 bases remaining between them. Germline loops: CDR1 SGHAT, CDR2 FQNNGV. CDR3 length: 15 amino acids. The CDR3 nucleotides are TGTGCCAGCAGCTTAGGCCTAGCGCAGCCCTACGAGCAGTACTTC. Its protein is CASSLGLAQPYEQYF.

The rearrangement uses TRBV11-3 and TRBJ2-2, with 8 bases identical to TRBD1. With V trimmed by 6 bases and J by 2 bases, 8 bases remained unmatched. This CDR3 comprises 16 residues. Germline V gene sequence: CDR1 SGHNT, CDR2 YENEEA. CDR3 protein: CASSDAGGPNTGELFF. The CDR3 DNA sequence: TGTGCCAGCAGTGATGCAGGGGGCCCAAACACCGGGGAGCTGTTTTTT. The full variable domain, in which reference TRBV11-3 and TRBJ2-2 provide the parts outside the CDR3, is EAGVVQSPRYKIIEKKQPVAFWCNPISGHNTLYWYLQNLGQGPELLIRYENEEAVDDSQLPKDRFSAERLKGVDSTLKIQPAELGDSAVYLCASSDAGGPNTGELFFGEGSRLTVL.

This clone was recorded only once. This chain links TRBV11-1 with TRBJ2-7, with D possibly being TRBD1 (5 bases). The germline V gene has CDR1 SGHAT and CDR2 FQDESV (reference sequence). The CDR3 contains 16 residues. Trimming left V 5 bases short and J 0 bases short, with 17 bases between. CDR3 nucleotides: TGTGCCAGCAGCGCTAATTTGGACACTTTCTCCTACGAGCAGTACTTC. Translation: CASSANLDTFSYEQYF.

The CDR3 DNA reads TGTGCCAGCAGCCCTAGGGCAGGGATAAATCAGCCCCAGCATTTT. The encoded protein is CASSPRAGINQPQHF. The gene calls are TRBV7-6 and TRBJ1-5; D might be TRBD1 (5 bases). V was shortened by 5 bases and J by 4 bases, with 15 bases between the two germline ends. Germline V gene data show CDR1 as SGHVS and CDR2 as FNYEAQ. The CDR3 is 15 amino acids.

The chain carries TRBV9 and TRBJ2-6, with 10 bases fitting TRBD1. This CDR3 contains 23 residues. The germline CDR1 and CDR2 sequences are SGDLS and YYNGEE. V shed 3 bases and J 0 bases; nucleotides not matched to a gene: 21. The CDR3: CASSAGLGQGTAFDSSGANVLTF. Written as DNA, the CDR3 is TGTGCCAGCAGCGCAGGCCTGGGACAGGGGACCGCCTTCGATAGCTCTGGGGCCAACGTCCTGACTTTC. Complete variable domain (other parts from reference TRBV9 and TRBJ2-6): DSGVTQTPKHLITATGQRVTLRCSPRSGDLSVYWYQQSLDQGLQFLIQYYNGEERAKGNILERFSAQQFPDLHSELNLSSLELGDSALYFCASSAGLGQGTAFDSSGANVLTFGAGSRLTVL.

Note on this clone: Sequence at one end of the junction differs from germline and may be a read error. The chain links TRBV7-2 to TRBJ2-5; 9 positions match TRBD2. Germline lookup yields CDR1 SGHTA and CDR2 FQGNSA. This CDR3 comprises 13 residues. CDR3 protein: CASSLAGHGTQYF. The CDR3 DNA reads as TGTGCCAGCAGCCTAGCGGGACACGGGACCCAGTACTTC.

The V gene is TRBV9, the J gene TRBJ2-1, with a weak D call TRBD2 (6 bases). Germline CDR1 is SGDLS and CDR2 is YYNGEE. Deletions cut 0 bases from V and 7 bases from J, with 11 bases between. CDR3 length: 14 amino acids. The CDR3 sequence: CASSVELATNEQFF. The CDR3, as DNA: TGTGCCAGCAGCGTAGAACTAGCAACGAATGAGCAGTTCTTC.

The V call is TRBV27, the J call TRBJ2-1; TRBD1 might be the D (5 bases). There are 14 residues in the CDR3. With 3 bases removed from V and 6 bases from J, the gap between germline ends came to 12 bases. Germline V gene data show CDR1 as MNHEY and CDR2 as SMNVEV (reference sequence). The CDR3 DNA sequence: TGTGCCAGCAGTTTTGCCACGCAGGGCAATGAGCAGTTCTTC. The encoded protein is CASSFATQGNEQFF.

The chain uses TRBV13 and TRBJ2-4; D is unclear. The CDR3 extends over 15 amino acids. The V end lost 0 bases, the J end lost 1 base, and 7 bases lay between the germline ends. Germline-derived CDR1 and CDR2 are PRHDT and FYEKMQ (reference sequence). The DNA of the CDR3 is TGTGCCAGCAGCTTAGGTTTTTGGGCCAAAAACATTCAGTACTTC. As protein: CASSLGFWAKNIQYF. The whole variable domain, remainder taken from reference TRBV13 and TRBJ2-4, is AAGVIQSPRHLIKEKRETATLKCYPIPRHDTVYWYQQGPGQDPQFLISFYEKMQSDKGSIPDRFSAQQFSDYHSELNMSSLELGDSALYFCASSLGFWAKNIQYFGAGTRLSVL.

The rearrangement joins TRBV5-5 to TRBJ2-7, with TRBD1 as a possible D gene (6 bases). The CDR3 is 15 amino acids. V lost 2 bases, J lost 1 base, and 13 bases lay in between. The germline gives CDR1 SGHKS, CDR2 YYEKEE (reference sequence). CDR3 bases: TGTGCCAGCAGCTTCCCCCAGGGGCTTTCCTACGAGCAGTACTTC. Translating it yields CASSFPQGLSYEQYF.